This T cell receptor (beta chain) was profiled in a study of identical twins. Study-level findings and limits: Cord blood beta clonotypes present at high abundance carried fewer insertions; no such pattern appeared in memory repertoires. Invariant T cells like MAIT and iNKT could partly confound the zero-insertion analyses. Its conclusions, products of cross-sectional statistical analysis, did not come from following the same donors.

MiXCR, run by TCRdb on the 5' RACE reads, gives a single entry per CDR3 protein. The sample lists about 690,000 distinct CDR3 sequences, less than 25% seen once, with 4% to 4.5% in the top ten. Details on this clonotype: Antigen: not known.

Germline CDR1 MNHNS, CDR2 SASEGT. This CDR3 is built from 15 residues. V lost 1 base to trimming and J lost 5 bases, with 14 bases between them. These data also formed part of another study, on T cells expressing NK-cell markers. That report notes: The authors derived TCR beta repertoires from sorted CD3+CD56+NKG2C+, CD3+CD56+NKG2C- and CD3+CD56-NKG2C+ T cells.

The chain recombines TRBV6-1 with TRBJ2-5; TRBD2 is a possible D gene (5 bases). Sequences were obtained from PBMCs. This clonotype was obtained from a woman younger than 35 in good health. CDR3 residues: CASSEGTSSVETQYF. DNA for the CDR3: TGTGCCAGCAGTGAAGGGACCAGTAGCGTGGAGACCCAGTACTTC.